This is a list of T cell receptor beta chains from one sample in a study of T cells after yellow fever vaccination. A single record per CDR3 protein comes from TCRdb applying MiXCR to the 5' RACE reads. The repertoire holds more than 65,000 distinct CDR3 sequences, with 10% to 15% as singletons. Specimen: CD8+ T cells not binding an NS4B(214-222) dextramer, sorted from PBMCs, collected around 3 weeks after the first yellow fever vaccination. Receptors were obtained from a man aged 18 to 35 who received the YFV17D yellow fever vaccine. Both conserved end residues are part of each CDR3. Fields, in order: J gene, V gene, clone size, D gene, CDR3 DNA, CDR3 protein. A D gene is named only where the DNA matches it firmly. Clone size is stated in some rows and not others, as once, few, many or a class when expanded.

TRBJ1-4	TRBV12-3/TRBV12-4	few	TRBD1	TGTGCCAGCAGCCCCCTGACAGGGGGCAGTGAAAAACTGTTTTTT	CASSPLTGGSEKLFF
TRBJ1-2	TRBV18	few	-	TGTGCCAGCTCACCGGGGTCGGGTAACTATGGCTACACCTTC	CASSPGSGNYGYTF
TRBJ2-3	TRBV4-1	few	-	TGCGCCAGCAGCCAAGCCGGGAACGAGGGGAACACAGATACGCAGTATTTT	CASSQAGNEGNTDTQYF
TRBJ2-4	TRBV9	-	TRBD2	TGTGCCAGCAGTCCAACGGGGGGGTTGAGCATAGCCAAAAACATTCAGTACTTC	CASSPTGGLSIAKNIQYF
TRBJ2-2	TRBV4-3	-	-	TGCGCCAGCAGCCAACAATGGGACGCCCGGACCCCCGGGGAGCTGTTTTTT	CASSQQWDARTPGELFF
TRBJ2-7	TRBV5-1	few	-	TGCGCCAGCAGCTTGTCCGGAGGAGGTGGCGAGCAGTACTTC	CASSLSGGGGEQYF
TRBJ2-1	TRBV12-3/TRBV12-4	many	TRBD2	TGTGCCAGCAGTATCTCTAGCGGGGCAACCTACAATGAGCAGTTCTTC	CASSISSGATYNEQFF
TRBJ2-1	TRBV4-1	few	TRBD2	TGCGCCAGCAGCCAAGATCCTAGCGGGGGACTATTAAAATACAATGAGCAGTTCTTC	CASSQDPSGGLLKYNEQFF
TRBJ2-1	TRBV3-1	few	-	TGTGCCAGCAGCCAAGAGGGCCCGGGAGAGCAGTTCTTC	CASSQEGPGEQFF
TRBJ1-1	TRBV12-3/TRBV12-4	-	TRBD1	TGTGCCAGCACAGAACAGGGGAGGACTGAAGCTTTCTTT	CASTEQGRTEAFF
TRBJ2-3	TRBV29-1	few	TRBD2	TGCAGCGTCGTGGCCGCGGGGCGGGGGGATACGCAGTATTTT	CSVVAAGRGDTQYF
TRBJ2-5	TRBV3-1	few	TRBD1	TGTGCCAGCAGCCAGGGCCTGACAGGGCGCGCAGAGACCCAGTACTTC	CASSQGLTGRAETQYF
TRBJ2-2	TRBV5-4	-	-	TGTGCCAGTTCGACTGGGGGGGCCCACGGGGAGCTGTTTTTT	CASSTGGAHGELFF
TRBJ1-2	TRBV6-5	-	-	TGTGCCAGCAGTACTCCCCATTCTGCGGGCTATGGCTACACCTTC	CASSTPHSAGYGYTF